The T cell receptor beta chain under discussion was sequenced for a study of OX40 agonist ivuxolimab in advanced cancers. In the study overall: Among those enrolled, mean age was 60 years (range about 23 to 90) and over 70% were male.

Comments on this clone: Its antigen is not known.

Whole-study findings and limits: What antigens the expanded peripheral T cells recognized was never established. It was also the case that some nonresponders had low normalized T-cell clonal expansion.

The sampling schedule covered blood at baseline, cycle 4 day 1, and cycle 7 day 1. Germline values: CDR1 MNHEY, CDR2 SVGAGI. The length of the CDR3 is 14 residues. After removal of 5 bases from V and 1 base from J, the junction contained 5 bases not matched to a gene. Repertoires were generated with immunoSEQ multiplex PCR, while TCRdb's copy carries only in-frame clones and drops some. The repertoire holds approximately 60,000 clones, roughly 90% seen once, with 0.62% in the top ten. Sequencing was performed on CD4+ or CD8+ T cells sorted from blood, taken in a trial of the OX40 agonist ivuxolimab. The chain links TRBV6-5 to TRBJ2-7; 7 bases map to TRBD1. The TCR originated in an adult with an advanced solid tumor such as melanoma, head and neck, liver or kidney cancer. The CDR3 spells CASSPDRVSYEQYF. The CDR3 DNA reads TGTGCCAGCAGTCCAGACAGGGTTTCCTACGAGCAGTACTTC.